This entry lists 8 T cell receptor beta chains sequenced from one sample in a study of shared clonotypes between healthy human individuals. Assay used: immunoSEQ multiplex PCR; TCRdb lists only in-frame clones, some missing. The sample shows roughly 500,000 clones, over 60% of them seen only once. Sequencing was carried out using PBMCs. The receptor source for this set is a middle-aged woman in good health. Some clones in this sample may be carry-over from other donors' samples.

There are many counts of this clone. The sample has other DNA sequences that encode this CDR3 too. The chain has TRBV6-1 and TRBJ1-2; TRBD1 aligns across 7 bases. This CDR3 has 13 residues. CDR1 is MNHNS and CDR2 is SASEGT in the germline V gene. V was clipped by 6 bases and J by 6 bases; unmatched bases: 7. CDR3 amino acids: CASSLNRGDGYTF. In DNA, the CDR3 is TGTGCCAGCAGCCTCAACAGGGGTGATGGCTACACCTTC.

This clone was recorded a few times. This chain uses TRBV27 with TRBJ1-2; D gene uncertain. With 7 bases removed from V and 12 bases from J, the gap between germline ends came to 9 bases. CDR3 size: 9 residues. In germline, CDR1 is MNHEY, CDR2 SMNVEV (reference sequence). Here the CDR3 reads CASTAADTF. DNA for the CDR3: TGTGCCAGCACAGCAGCGGACACCTTC.

The rearrangement joins TRBV30 to TRBJ2-3, with D possibly being TRBD1 (6 bases). CDR1 is GTSNPN and CDR2 is SVGIG in the germline V gene (reference sequence). V lost 0 bases and J lost 4, with 11 bases in between. The CDR3 extends over 14 amino acids. This chain's CDR3 is CAWSVGGPSDTQYF. The DNA for the CDR3 is TGTGCCTGGAGTGTAGGGGGACCTTCAGATACGCAGTATTTT.

The CDR3 here is CASSSSFSLNEQYF. The CDR3 nucleotides read TGTGCCAGCAGTTCCAGCTTTTCTCTCAACGAGCAGTACTTC. The rearrangement uses TRBV6-6 and TRBJ2-7; D is undetermined. The CDR3 has 14 amino acids. V shed 4 bases and J shed 5 bases, with 15 bases lying between them. Germline V gene data show CDR1 as MNHNY and CDR2 as SVGAGI (reference sequence).

The rearrangement links TRBV2 to TRBJ2-7, with D possibly matching TRBD1 (8 bases). The CDR3 contains 14 residues. Germline CDR1 SNHLY, CDR2 FYNNEI. V shed 6 bases and J shed 6 bases, with 18 bases lying between them. The CDR3 DNA sequence: TGTGCCAGCAGGCAAGCGGGACAGGTCGTCGAGCAGTACTTC. This sequence encodes CASRQAGQVVEQYF.

The J gene is TRBJ2-7, the V gene TRBV7-9, with TRBD2 identical over 12 bases. CDR3 length equals 15 residues. Looked up from germline, CDR1 is SEHNR and CDR2 is FQNEAQ (reference sequence). Trimming at V came to 5 bases and at J to 9 bases, leaving 11 bases not matched to a gene. Written as DNA, the CDR3 is TGTGCCAGCAGCAATAGCTGGCTAGCGGGAGGGCTGCAGTACTTC. It translates to CASSNSWLAGGLQYF.

V usage is TRBV28 and J usage is TRBJ2-3; 9 bases line up with TRBD1. The CDR3 contains 16 residues. The V gene's germline CDR1 is MDHEN and CDR2 SYDVKM. The trim removed 5 bases at V and 6 bases at J, leaving 12 bases unmatched. The CDR3, as DNA: TGTGCCAGCAGTGGGCCCGGGACAGGGTTCAGGGATACGCAGTATTTT. It is translated as CASSGPGTGFRDTQYF. Full variable domain (outside the CDR3, taken from reference TRBV28 and TRBJ2-3): DVKVTQSSRYLVKRTGEKVFLECVQDMDHENMFWYRQDPGLGLRLIYFSYDVKMKEKGDIPEGYSVSREKKERFSLILESASTNQTSMYLCASSGPGTGFRDTQYFGPGTRLTVL.

This clone was seen a single time. The chain links TRBV30 to TRBJ2-1; unclear D gene. V was pared by 5 bases and J by 10 bases, with 9 bases between. Germline CDR1 is GTSNPN and CDR2 is SVGIG (reference sequence). This CDR3 spans 10 amino acids. The CDR3 nucleotides are TGTGCCTGGGGGCGCTTGGAGCAGTTCTTC. Protein: CAWGRLEQFF.